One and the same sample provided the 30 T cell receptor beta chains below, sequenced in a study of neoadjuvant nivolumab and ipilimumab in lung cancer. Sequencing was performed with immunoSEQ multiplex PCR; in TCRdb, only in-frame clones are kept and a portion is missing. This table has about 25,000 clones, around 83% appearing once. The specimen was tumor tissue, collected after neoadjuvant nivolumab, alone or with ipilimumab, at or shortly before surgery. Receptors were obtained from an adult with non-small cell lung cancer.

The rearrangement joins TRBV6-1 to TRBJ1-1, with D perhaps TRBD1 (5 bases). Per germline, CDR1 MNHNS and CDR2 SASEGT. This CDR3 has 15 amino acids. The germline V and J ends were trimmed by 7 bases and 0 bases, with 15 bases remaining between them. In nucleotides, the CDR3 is TGTGCCAGCACCCTGGACACCGCAATGAACACTGAAGCTTTCTTT. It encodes CASTLDTAMNTEAFF.

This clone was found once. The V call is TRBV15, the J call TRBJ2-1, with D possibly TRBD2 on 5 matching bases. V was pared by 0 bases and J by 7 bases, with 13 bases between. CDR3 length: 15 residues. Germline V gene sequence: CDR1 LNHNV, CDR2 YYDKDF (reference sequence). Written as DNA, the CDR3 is TGTGCCACCAGCAGAGATCGGATAGCGAATAATGAGCAGTTCTTC. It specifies CATSRDRIANNEQFF.

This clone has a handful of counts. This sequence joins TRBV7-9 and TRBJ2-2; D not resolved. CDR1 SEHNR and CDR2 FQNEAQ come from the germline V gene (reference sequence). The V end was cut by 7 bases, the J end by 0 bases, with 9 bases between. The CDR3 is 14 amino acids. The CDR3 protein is CASTPGANTGELFF. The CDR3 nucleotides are TGTGCCAGCACCCCTGGGGCGAACACCGGGGAGCTGTTTTTT. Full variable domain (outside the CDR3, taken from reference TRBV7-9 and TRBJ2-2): DTGVSQNPRHKITKRGQNVTFRCDPISEHNRLYWYRQTLGQGPEFLTYFQNEAQLEKSRLLSDRFSAERPKGSFSTLEIQRTEQGDSAMYLCASTPGANTGELFFGEGSRLTVL.

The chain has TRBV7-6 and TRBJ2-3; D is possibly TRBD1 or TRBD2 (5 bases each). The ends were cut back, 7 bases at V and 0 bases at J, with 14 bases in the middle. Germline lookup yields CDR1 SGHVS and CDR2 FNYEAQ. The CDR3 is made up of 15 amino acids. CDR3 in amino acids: CASKGQWGSTDTQYF. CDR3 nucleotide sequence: TGTGCCAGCAAGGGGCAGTGGGGGAGCACAGATACGCAGTATTTT.

Here the CDR3 reads CASSPEGETQYF. The CDR3 DNA reads as TGTGCCAGCAGTCCCGAGGGAGAGACCCAGTACTTC. The chain joins TRBV27 to TRBJ2-5, with D maybe TRBD2 (5 bases). The CDR3 contains 12 residues. With 5 bases removed from V and 4 bases from J, the gap between germline ends came to 8 bases. Germline V gene sequence: CDR1 MNHEY, CDR2 SMNVEV (reference sequence).

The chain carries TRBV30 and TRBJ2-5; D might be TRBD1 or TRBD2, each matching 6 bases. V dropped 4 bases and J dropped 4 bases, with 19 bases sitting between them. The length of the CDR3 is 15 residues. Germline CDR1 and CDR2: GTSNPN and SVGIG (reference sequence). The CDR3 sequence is CAWKTRGLLRETQYF. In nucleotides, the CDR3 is TGTGCCTGGAAAACCAGGGGACTCCTTCGAGAGACCCAGTACTTC. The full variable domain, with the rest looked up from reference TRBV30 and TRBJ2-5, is SQTIHQWPATLVQPVGSPLSLECTVEGTSNPNLYWYRQAAGRGLQLLFYSVGIGQISSEVPQNLSASRPQDRQFILSSKKLLLSDSGFYLCAWKTRGLLRETQYFGPGTRLLVL.

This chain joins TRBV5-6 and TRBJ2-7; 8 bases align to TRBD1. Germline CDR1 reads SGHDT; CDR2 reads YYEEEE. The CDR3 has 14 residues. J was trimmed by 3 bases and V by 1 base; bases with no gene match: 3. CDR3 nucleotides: TGTGCCAGCAGCTTGCAGGGGGCAGGCTACGAGCAGTACTTC. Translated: CASSLQGAGYEQYF.

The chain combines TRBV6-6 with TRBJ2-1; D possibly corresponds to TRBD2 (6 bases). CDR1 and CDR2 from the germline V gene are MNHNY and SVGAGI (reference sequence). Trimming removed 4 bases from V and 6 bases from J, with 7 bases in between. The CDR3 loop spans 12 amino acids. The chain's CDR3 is CASSLGLNEQFF. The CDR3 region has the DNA TGTGCCAGCAGTTTGGGACTCAATGAGCAGTTCTTC.

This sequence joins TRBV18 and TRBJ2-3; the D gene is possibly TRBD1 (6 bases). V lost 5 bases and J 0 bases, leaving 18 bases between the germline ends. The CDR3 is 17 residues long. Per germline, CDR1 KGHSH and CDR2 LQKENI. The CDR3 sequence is CASSYGRGLSSTDTQYF. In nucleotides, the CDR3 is TGTGCCAGCTCATATGGCAGGGGTCTTTCTAGCACAGATACGCAGTATTTT. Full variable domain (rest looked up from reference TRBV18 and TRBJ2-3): NAGVMQNPRHLVRRRGQEARLRCSPMKGHSHVYWYRQLPEEGLKFMVYLQKENIIDESGMPKERFSAEFPKEGPSILRIQQVVRGDSAAYFCASSYGRGLSSTDTQYFGPGTRLTVL.

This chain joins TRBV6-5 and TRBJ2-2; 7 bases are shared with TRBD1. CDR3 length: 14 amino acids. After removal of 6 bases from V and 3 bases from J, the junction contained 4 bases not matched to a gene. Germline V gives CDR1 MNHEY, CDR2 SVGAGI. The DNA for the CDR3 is TGTGCCAGCAGAAGACAGGGTTACACCGGGGAGCTGTTTTTT. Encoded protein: CASRRQGYTGELFF.

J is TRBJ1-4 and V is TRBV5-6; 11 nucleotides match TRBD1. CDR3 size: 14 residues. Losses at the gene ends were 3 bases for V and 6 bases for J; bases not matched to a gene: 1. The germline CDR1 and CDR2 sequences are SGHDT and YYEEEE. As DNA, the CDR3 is TGTGCCAGCAGCTCGGACAGGGGGCATGAAAAACTGTTTTTT. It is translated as CASSSDRGHEKLFF.

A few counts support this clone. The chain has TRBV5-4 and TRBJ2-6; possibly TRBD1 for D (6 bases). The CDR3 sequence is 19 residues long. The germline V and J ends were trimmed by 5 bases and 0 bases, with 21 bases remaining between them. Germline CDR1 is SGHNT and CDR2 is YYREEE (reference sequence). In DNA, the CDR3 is TGTGCCAGCAGAAACTCGAGACAGGCGATCGGCTCTGGGGCCAACGTCCTGACTTTC. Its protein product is CASRNSRQAIGSGANVLTF.

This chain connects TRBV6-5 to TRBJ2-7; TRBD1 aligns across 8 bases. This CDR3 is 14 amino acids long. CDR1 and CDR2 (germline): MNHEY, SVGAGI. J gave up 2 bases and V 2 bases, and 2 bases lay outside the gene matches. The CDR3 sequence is CASSYGTGPYEQYF. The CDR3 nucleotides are TGTGCCAGCAGTTACGGGACAGGTCCCTACGAGCAGTACTTC.

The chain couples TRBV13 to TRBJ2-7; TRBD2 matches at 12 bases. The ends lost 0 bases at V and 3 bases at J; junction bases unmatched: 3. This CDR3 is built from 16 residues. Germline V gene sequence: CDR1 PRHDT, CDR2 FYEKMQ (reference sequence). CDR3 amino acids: CASSLGTSGGNYEQYF. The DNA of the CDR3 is TGTGCCAGCAGCTTAGGGACTAGCGGGGGCAACTACGAGCAGTACTTC. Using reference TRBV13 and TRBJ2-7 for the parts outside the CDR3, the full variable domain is AAGVIQSPRHLIKEKRETATLKCYPIPRHDTVYWYQQGPGQDPQFLISFYEKMQSDKGSIPDRFSAQQFSDYHSELNMSSLELGDSALYFCASSLGTSGGNYEQYFGPGTRLTVT.

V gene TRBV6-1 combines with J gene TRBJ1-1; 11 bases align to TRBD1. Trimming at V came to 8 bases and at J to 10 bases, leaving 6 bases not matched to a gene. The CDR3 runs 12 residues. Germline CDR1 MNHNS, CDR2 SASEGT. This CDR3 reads CASVWDRGVAFF. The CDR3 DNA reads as TGTGCCAGCGTATGGGACAGGGGGGTAGCTTTCTTT.

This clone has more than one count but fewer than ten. The CDR3 sequence is CASSLVREREQYF. In DNA form, the CDR3 reads TGTGCCAGCAGCTTAGTGCGGGAGAGAGAACAGTATTTT. V gene TRBV7-2 combines with J gene TRBJ2-3; 7 bases fit TRBD2. Germline V gene lookup returns CDR1 SGHTA and CDR2 FQGNSA. Trimming took 1 base from V and 12 from J; bases not matched to a gene: 7. This CDR3 has 13 amino acids.

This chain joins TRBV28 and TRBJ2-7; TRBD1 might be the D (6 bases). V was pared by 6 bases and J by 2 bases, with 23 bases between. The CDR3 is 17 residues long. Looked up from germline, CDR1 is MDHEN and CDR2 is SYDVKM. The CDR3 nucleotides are TGTGCCAGCAGCCTGGACGAGTTCAGGGGTTCCACCTACGAGCAGTACTTC. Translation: CASSLDEFRGSTYEQYF. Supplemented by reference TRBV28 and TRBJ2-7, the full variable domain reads DVKVTQSSRYLVKRTGEKVFLECVQDMDHENMFWYRQDPGLGLRLIYFSYDVKMKEKGDIPEGYSVSREKKERFSLILESASTNQTSMYLCASSLDEFRGSTYEQYFGPGTRLTVT.

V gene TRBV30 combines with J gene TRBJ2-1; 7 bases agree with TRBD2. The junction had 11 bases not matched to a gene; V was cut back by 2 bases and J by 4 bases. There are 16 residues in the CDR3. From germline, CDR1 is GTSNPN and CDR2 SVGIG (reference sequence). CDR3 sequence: CAWSFLSGGTYNEQFF. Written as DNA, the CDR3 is TGTGCCTGGAGTTTCCTTTCGGGAGGAACATACAATGAGCAGTTCTTC.

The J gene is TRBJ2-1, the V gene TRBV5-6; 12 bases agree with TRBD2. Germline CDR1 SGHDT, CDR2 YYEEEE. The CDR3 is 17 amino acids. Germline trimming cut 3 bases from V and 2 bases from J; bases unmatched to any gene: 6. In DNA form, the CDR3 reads TGTGCCAGCAGCTCGGGAGGGACTAGCGGGCCCTACAATGAGCAGTTCTTC. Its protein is CASSSGGTSGPYNEQFF.

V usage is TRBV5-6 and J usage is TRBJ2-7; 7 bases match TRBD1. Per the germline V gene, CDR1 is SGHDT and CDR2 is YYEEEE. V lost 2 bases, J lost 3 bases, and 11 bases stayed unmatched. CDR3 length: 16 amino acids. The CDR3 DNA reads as TGTGCCAGCAGCTTCACCGGGACAGCTCTAATCTACGAGCAGTACTTC. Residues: CASSFTGTALIYEQYF. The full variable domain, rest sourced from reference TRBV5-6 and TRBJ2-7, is DAGVTQSPTHLIKTRGQQVTLRCSPKSGHDTVSWYQQALGQGPQFIFQYYEEEERQRGNFPDRFSGHQFPNYSSELNVNALLLGDSALYLCASSFTGTALIYEQYFGPGTRLTVT.

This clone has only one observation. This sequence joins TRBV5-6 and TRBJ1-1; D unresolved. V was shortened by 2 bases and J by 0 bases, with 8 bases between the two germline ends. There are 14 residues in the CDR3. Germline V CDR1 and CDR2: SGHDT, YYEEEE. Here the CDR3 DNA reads TGTGCCAGCAGCTTTGGTGGGGTGAACACTGAAGCTTTCTTT. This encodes CASSFGGVNTEAFF.

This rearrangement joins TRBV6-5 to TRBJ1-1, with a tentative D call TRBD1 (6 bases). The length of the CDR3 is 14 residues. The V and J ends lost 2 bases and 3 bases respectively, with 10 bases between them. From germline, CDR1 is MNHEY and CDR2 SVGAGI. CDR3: CASSYTPGDTEAFF. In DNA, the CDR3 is TGTGCCAGCAGTTACACCCCAGGGGACACTGAAGCTTTCTTT.

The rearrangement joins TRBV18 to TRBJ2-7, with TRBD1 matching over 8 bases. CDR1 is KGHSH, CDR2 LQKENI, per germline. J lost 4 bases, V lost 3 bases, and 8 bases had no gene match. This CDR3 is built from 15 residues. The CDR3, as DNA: TGTGCCAGCTCACCTTCCAAGGACAGGGATTACGAGCAGTACTTC. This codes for CASSPSKDRDYEQYF.

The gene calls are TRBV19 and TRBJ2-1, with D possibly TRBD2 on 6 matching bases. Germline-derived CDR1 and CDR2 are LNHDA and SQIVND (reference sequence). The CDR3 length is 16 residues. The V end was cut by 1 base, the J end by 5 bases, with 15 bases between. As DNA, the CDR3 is TGTGCCAGTAGTATAGTATGGCTAGCGAGGGACAATGAGCAGTTCTTC. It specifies CASSIVWLARDNEQFF.

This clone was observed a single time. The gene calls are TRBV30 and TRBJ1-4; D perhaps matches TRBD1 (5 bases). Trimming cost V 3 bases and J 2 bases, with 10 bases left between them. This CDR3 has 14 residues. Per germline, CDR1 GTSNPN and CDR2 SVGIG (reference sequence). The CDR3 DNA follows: TGTGCCTGGAGGAACAGGTGGACTAATGAAAAACTGTTTTTT. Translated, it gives CAWRNRWTNEKLFF.

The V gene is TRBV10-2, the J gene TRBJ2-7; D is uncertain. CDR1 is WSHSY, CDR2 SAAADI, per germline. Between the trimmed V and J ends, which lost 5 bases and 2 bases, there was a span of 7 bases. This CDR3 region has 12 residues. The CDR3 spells CASSPTPYEQYF. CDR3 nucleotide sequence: TGCGCCAGCAGTCCCACCCCCTACGAGCAGTACTTC.

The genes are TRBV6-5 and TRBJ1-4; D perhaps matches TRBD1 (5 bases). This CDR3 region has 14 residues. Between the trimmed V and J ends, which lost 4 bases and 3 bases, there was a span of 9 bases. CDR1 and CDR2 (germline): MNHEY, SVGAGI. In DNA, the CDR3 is TGTGCCAGCAGTTCGCAGGGAGCTAATGAAAAACTGTTTTTT. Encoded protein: CASSSQGANEKLFF.

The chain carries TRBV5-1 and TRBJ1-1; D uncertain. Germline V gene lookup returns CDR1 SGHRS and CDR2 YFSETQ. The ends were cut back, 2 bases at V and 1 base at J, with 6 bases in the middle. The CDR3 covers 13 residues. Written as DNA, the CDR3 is TGCGCCAGCAGCTTCCGTTGGAACACTGAAGCTTTCTTT. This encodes CASSFRWNTEAFF.

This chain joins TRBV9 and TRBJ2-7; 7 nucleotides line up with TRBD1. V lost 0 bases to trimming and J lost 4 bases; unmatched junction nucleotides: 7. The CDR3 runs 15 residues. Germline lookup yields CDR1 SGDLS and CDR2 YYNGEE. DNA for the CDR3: TGTGCCAGCAGCGTAGAACCGGGACAGATTTACGAGCAGTACTTC. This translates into CASSVEPGQIYEQYF.

The CDR3, as DNA: TGTGCCAGTAGTATAGATTTCAGCGGCGGCAATCAGCCCCAGCATTTT. Its protein is CASSIDFSGGNQPQHF. The chain couples TRBV19 to TRBJ1-5; D gene unclear. Germline V gene lookup returns CDR1 LNHDA and CDR2 SQIVND (reference sequence). V lost 0 bases and J 2 bases, leaving 11 bases between the germline ends. The CDR3 consists of 16 residues.